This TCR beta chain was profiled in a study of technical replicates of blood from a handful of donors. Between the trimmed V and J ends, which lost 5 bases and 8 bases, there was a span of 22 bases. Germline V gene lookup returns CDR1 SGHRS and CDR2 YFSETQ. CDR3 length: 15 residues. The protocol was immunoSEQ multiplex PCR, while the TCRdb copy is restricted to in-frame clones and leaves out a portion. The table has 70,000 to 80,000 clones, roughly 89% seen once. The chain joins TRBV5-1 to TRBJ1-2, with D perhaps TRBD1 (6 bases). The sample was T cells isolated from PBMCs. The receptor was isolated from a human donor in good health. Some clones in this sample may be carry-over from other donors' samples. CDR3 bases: TGCGCCAGCAGGGTTATGGACAGCGGCTTGTGGGGCTACACCTTC. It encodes CASRVMDSGLWGYTF.